This is a list of T cell receptor beta chains from one sample in a study of cytomegalovirus exposure and HLA in healthy donors. This table comes from immunoSEQ multiplex PCR, and its TCRdb copy is limited to in-frame clones, with some not included. The table shows some 64,000 clones, with around 97% occurring only once. Material for sequencing was PBMCs. The receptor source for this set is a woman between 18 and 29 years old in good health and CMV-seropositive. The CDR3 runs from the conserved cysteine through the conserved F or W. D genes are given only for firm matches. A row's size may be missing; if present it is once, few, many or a size class.

NA,TRBV13,TRBJ2-6,NA,CASSWRTGTAGANVLTF,TGTGCCAGCAGCTGGCGTACAGGGACGGCTGGGGCCAACGTCCTGACTTTC
TRBD2,TRBV30,TRBJ2-7,NA,CAWSAGTSGAGGQYF,TGTGCCTGGAGCGCAGGGACTAGCGGGGCGGGCGGGCAGTACTTC
NA,TRBV5-4,TRBJ2-1,NA,CASSADSSYNEQFF,TGTGCCAGCAGCGCGGATAGCTCCTACAATGAGCAGTTCTTC
NA,TRBV2,TRBJ2-1,NA,CASSERENEQFF,TGTGCCAGCAGTGAAAGAGAAAATGAGCAGTTCTTC
TRBD1,TRBV5-1,TRBJ1-2,NA,CASSDRQGAGYGYTF,TGCGCCAGCAGCGATCGACAGGGGGCCGGCTATGGCTACACCTTC
TRBD2,TRBV30,TRBJ2-1,once,CAWSPRWTSGSYNEQFF,TGTGCCTGGAGCCCCAGGTGGACTAGCGGGAGCTACAATGAGCAGTTCTTC
NA,TRBV29-1,TRBJ1-5,NA,CSVESGPGQPQHF,TGCAGCGTTGAATCTGGGCCGGGACAGCCCCAGCATTTT
NA,TRBV18,TRBJ1-5,NA,CASSPTPVAGNSNQPQHF,TGTGCCAGCTCACCGACGCCCGTGGCAGGCAATAGCAATCAGCCCCAGCATTTT
TRBD2,TRBV5-6,TRBJ2-3,NA,CASSFVGGGTDTQYF,TGTGCCAGCAGCTTTGTTGGGGGGGGGACAGATACGCAGTATTTT
NA,TRBV19,TRBJ1-1,NA,CASSPLSSRSTEAFF,TGTGCCAGTAGCCCGCTTTCCAGCAGGTCCACTGAAGCTTTCTTT
NA,TRBV6-4,TRBJ2-1,NA,CASSDGRPDNEQFF,TGTGCCAGCAGTGACGGCAGGCCCGACAATGAGCAGTTCTTC
TRBD2,TRBV10-1,TRBJ2-5,NA,CASSEKGAGVETQYF,TGCGCCAGCAGTGAGAAGGGAGCGGGAGTAGAGACCCAGTACTTC
TRBD2,TRBV25-1,TRBJ2-3,NA,CASSPLSGRAGGDTQYF,TGTGCCAGCAGCCCTCTAAGCGGGAGGGCCGGGGGAGATACGCAGTATTTT
TRBD2,TRBV6-5,TRBJ2-7,once,CASGDTSGGYEQYF,TGTGCCAGCGGAGATACTAGCGGGGGTTACGAGCAGTACTTC
NA,TRBV2,TRBJ1-1,NA,CASSDLGQTEAFF,TGTGCCAGCAGTGACCTAGGACAGACTGAAGCTTTCTTT
TRBD1,TRBV19,TRBJ1-1,once,CASSLGQANTEAFF,TGTGCCAGTAGTCTGGGACAGGCGAACACTGAAGCTTTCTTT
TRBD2,TRBV27,TRBJ2-3,NA,CASSTVLAGGGDTQYF,TGTGCCAGCAGTACCGTACTAGCGGGAGGAGGGGATACGCAGTATTTT
TRBD2,TRBV13,TRBJ2-7,NA,CASSHGRTGEQYF,TGTGCCAGCAGCCACGGGAGGACGGGCGAGCAGTACTTC
NA,TRBV9,TRBJ2-1,NA,CASSSRAETYNEQFF,TGTGCCAGCAGCTCTAGAGCGGAAACCTACAATGAGCAGTTCTTC
TRBD1,TRBV7-9,TRBJ2-5,NA,CASRRGQGPLQETQYF,TGTGCCAGCAGACGCGGACAGGGGCCCCTCCAAGAGACCCAGTACTTC
NA,TRBV9,TRBJ2-5,NA,CASAQGGFQETQYF,TGTGCCAGCGCACAGGGGGGGTTCCAAGAGACCCAGTACTTC
TRBD1,TRBV5-6,TRBJ2-5,NA,CASSLDRTGDRKETQYF,TGTGCCAGCAGCTTGGACCGGACAGGGGATCGCAAAGAGACCCAGTACTTC
NA,TRBV5-1,TRBJ2-1,NA,CASSPTGYNEQFF,TGCGCCAGCAGCCCAACAGGTTACAATGAGCAGTTCTTC
TRBD1,TRBV2,TRBJ1-1,NA,CASSQDRGPAEAFF,TGTGCCAGCAGTCAAGACAGGGGGCCGGCTGAAGCTTTCTTT
NA,TRBV27,TRBJ1-2,NA,CASSLGGGADYGYTF,TGTGCCAGCAGTTTAGGGGGGGGCGCTGACTATGGCTACACCTTC
NA,TRBV19,TRBJ2-2,NA,CASSKQGVYTGELFF,TGTGCCAGTAGTAAACAGGGAGTTTATACCGGGGAGCTGTTTTTT
NA,TRBV13,TRBJ2-1,NA,CASSLPSRYNEQFF,TGTGCCAGCAGCTTACCCTCTAGATACAATGAGCAGTTCTTC
TRBD1,TRBV27,TRBJ1-2,NA,CASSPGTGKGGYTF,TGTGCCAGCAGTCCAGGGACAGGAAAGGGTGGCTACACCTTC
NA,TRBV13,TRBJ1-4,NA,CASSFQRVGSGDNEKLFF,TGTGCCAGCAGCTTTCAACGGGTGGGATCAGGGGATAATGAAAAACTGTTTTTT
TRBD2,TRBV6-1,TRBJ2-1,NA,CASSGGLAGESNEQFF,TGTGCCAGCAGTGGGGGGCTAGCGGGAGAAAGCAATGAGCAGTTCTTC
NA,TRBV27,TRBJ2-7,NA,CASSFSGVYEQYF,TGTGCCAGCAGTTTCTCGGGAGTTTACGAGCAGTACTTC
TRBD1,TRBV14,TRBJ1-2,NA,CASSPGQGARPSYGYTF,TGTGCCAGCAGCCCTGGACAGGGGGCCCGGCCTTCATATGGCTACACCTTC
NA,TRBV6-5,TRBJ1-5,NA,CASSYHRTASNQPQHF,TGTGCCAGCAGTTACCACCGGACAGCTAGCAATCAGCCCCAGCATTTT
NA,TRBV29-1,TRBJ1-5,NA,CSVAVLAGNNQPQHF,TGCAGCGTTGCAGTCCTCGCAGGGAACAATCAGCCCCAGCATTTT
TRBD1,TRBV7-9,TRBJ1-2,NA,CASSFGDSRSFYGYTF,TGTGCCAGCAGCTTTGGGGACAGCAGATCTTTCTATGGCTACACCTTC
TRBD2,TRBV5-1,TRBJ2-2,NA,CASSPREGAGELFF,TGCGCCAGCAGTCCTCGGGAGGGGGCCGGGGAGCTGTTTTTT
NA,TRBV6-1,TRBJ1-1,NA,CASTPQTVNTEAFF,TGTGCCAGCACCCCCCAGACAGTGAACACTGAAGCTTTCTTT
TRBD1,TRBV10-2,TRBJ2-2,NA,CASRGTGYTGELFF,TGCGCCAGCAGGGGGACAGGGTACACCGGGGAGCTGTTTTTT
NA,TRBV7-6,TRBJ1-1,NA,CASSNGNTEAFF,TGTGCCAGCAGCAACGGGAACACTGAAGCTTTCTTT
NA,TRBV27,TRBJ2-1,NA,CASSLGGAAYNEQFF,TGTGCCAGCAGTTTAGGCGGGGCGGCCTACAATGAGCAGTTCTTC
NA,TRBV5-6,TRBJ2-5,once,CASSFSTGTETQYF,TGTGCCAGCAGCTTCTCGACAGGCACAGAGACCCAGTACTTC
NA,TRBV9,TRBJ2-2,NA,CASSAHHSTGELFF,TGTGCCAGCAGCGCCCACCACTCCACCGGGGAGCTGTTTTTT